The clone carrying this T cell receptor (beta chain) was seen a few times. As yet, its antigen is unknown. From germline, CDR1 is LGHDT and CDR2 YNNKEL (reference sequence). V dropped 5 bases and J dropped 6; count of bases not matched to a gene: 13. The CDR3 runs 17 residues. These data originate in a study of T cell responses to AZD1222 COVID-19 vaccine. General study results and limits: Spike was spanned by vaccine-associated CD4 TCRs, which were dominant at 160-218 and 743-854. White British donors predominated, females outnumbered males, and clonal diversity was possibly underestimated.

Assay: immunoSEQ multiplex PCR; the TCRdb copy retains only in-frame clones and omits some. Here the sample spans around 100,000 clones, about 90% being singletons. J is TRBJ1-2 and V is TRBV3-1 (or the pseudogene TRBV3-2), with TRBD1 identical over 12 bases. The sample in question was peripheral blood, obtained on day 0 of AZD1222 vaccination. The TCR was taken from an adult in good health. The DNA of the CDR3 is TGTGCCAGCAGCTTTCTACAGGCGGGACAGGGGGCCCATGGCTACACCTTC. It translates to CASSFLQAGQGAHGYTF.